These 27 T cell receptor beta chains share one sample of origin, sequenced in a study of blood T cell repertoires in COVID-19. Sequencing was performed with immunoSEQ multiplex PCR; in TCRdb, only in-frame clones are kept and a portion is missing. The sample has approximately 200,000 clones; roughly 80% are singletons. The sequenced sample consisted of peripheral blood. These receptor sequences come from a human donor in a cohort sampled during active COVID-19.

The V call is TRBV28, the J call TRBJ1-1, with D maybe TRBD1 (5 bases). This CDR3 spans 14 amino acids. The V gene lost 5 bases and the J gene lost 3 bases, with 13 bases spanning the gap. Germline CDR1 is MDHEN and CDR2 is SYDVKM. CDR3: CASSPWQGYTEAFF. The CDR3 DNA reads as TGTGCCAGCAGTCCCTGGCAGGGATACACTGAAGCTTTCTTT.

This clone was recorded a few times. J is TRBJ2-3 and V is TRBV2, with TRBD1 as a possible D gene (5 bases). CDR3 length equals 17 residues. Trimming removed 0 bases from V and 0 bases from J, with 13 bases in between. Germline V gene data show CDR1 as SNHLY and CDR2 as FYNNEI. The DNA of the CDR3 is TGTGCCAGCAGTGAAGCGCCCCAGGGCATTAGCACAGATACGCAGTATTTT. It translates to CASSEAPQGISTDTQYF.

This chain connects TRBV18 to TRBJ2-7; maybe TRBD2 (6 bases). V shed 5 bases and J shed 3 bases, with 14 bases lying between them. This CDR3 spans 14 amino acids. Germline CDR1 and CDR2: KGHSH and LQKENI. CDR3 DNA sequence: TGTGCCAGCTCATCCCCAGCGGGCCACTACGAGCAGTACTTC. It specifies CASSSPAGHYEQYF.

The chain recombines TRBV27 with TRBJ2-7; D possibly corresponds to TRBD1 (6 bases). With 2 bases removed from V and 5 bases from J, the gap between germline ends came to 13 bases. The germline gives CDR1 MNHEY, CDR2 SMNVEV (reference sequence). There are 14 residues in the CDR3. This CDR3 is CASSLGGHPNEQYF. As DNA, the CDR3 is TGTGCCAGCAGTTTAGGGGGACACCCCAACGAGCAGTACTTC.

The chain combines TRBV12-3 or TRBV12-4 with TRBJ2-7; weak D call: TRBD1 (6 bases). This CDR3 is built from 13 residues. With 9 bases removed from V and 2 bases from J, the gap between germline ends came to 14 bases. CDR3 protein: CASSPRQAYEQYF. In DNA, the CDR3 is TGTGCCAGTTCACCGAGACAGGCCTACGAGCAGTACTTC.

The CDR3 loop is CASSSTVLGTGVLNIQYF. The CDR3, as DNA: TGTGCCAGCAGCTCCACAGTATTAGGGACAGGGGTTTTGAACATTCAGTACTTC. This chain uses TRBV7-9 with TRBJ2-4, with 10 nucleotides matching TRBD1. The V and J ends lost 4 bases and 7 bases, in that order; junction bases with no gene match: 16. The CDR3 runs to 18 residues. The germline V gene encodes CDR1 SEHNR and CDR2 FQNEAQ (reference sequence).

The chain uses TRBV24-1 and TRBJ2-7, with TRBD2 matching 15 bases. This CDR3 spans 15 amino acids. From germline, CDR1 is KGHDR and CDR2 SFDVKD. V lost 3 bases, J lost 4 bases, and 0 bases stayed unmatched. The CDR3 DNA reads TGTGCCACCAGTGATGGGACTAGCGGGAGGTACGAGCAGTACTTC. Protein product: CATSDGTSGRYEQYF.

This chain joins TRBV20-1 and TRBJ2-7; TRBD1 agrees at 8 bases. Per the germline V gene, CDR1 is DFQATT and CDR2 is SNEGSKA (reference sequence). This CDR3 spans 18 amino acids. V was clipped by 3 bases and J by 0 bases; unmatched bases: 16. The DNA for the CDR3 is TGCAGTGCTAGTGGACAGGGCGGGTCAACGGCCTCCTCCTACGAGCAGTACTTC. Its protein product is CSASGQGGSTASSYEQYF.

The count of this clone is one. Other DNA sequences in the sample encode the same CDR3. The chain links TRBV7-2 to TRBJ2-7; D remains unclear. From germline, CDR1 is SGHTA and CDR2 FQGNSA. Trimming left V 5 bases short and J 0 bases short, with 11 bases between. The CDR3 runs to 14 residues. The CDR3 nucleotides are TGTGCCAGCAGCCCAGGCTTGACCTCCTACGAGCAGTACTTC. It codes for CASSPGLTSYEQYF.

The genes are TRBV29-1 and TRBJ2-4, with a weak D call TRBD1 (5 bases). Germline V gene sequence: CDR1 SQVTM, CDR2 ANQGSEA. The CDR3 spans 12 residues. Trimming stripped 4 bases from V and 6 bases from J, with 10 bases between. The CDR3 region is CSVAGYLNIQYF. The CDR3 bases are TGCAGCGTTGCAGGGTACCTAAACATTCAGTACTTC. Complete variable domain (other parts from reference TRBV29-1 and TRBJ2-4): SAVISQKPSRDICQRGTSLTIQCQVDSQVTMMFWYRQQPGQSLTLIATANQGSEATYESGFVIDKFPISRPNLTFSTLTVSNMSPEDSSIYLCSVAGYLNIQYFGAGTRLSVL.

In regard to this clone: An end of the junction differs from the germline gene, which may be a read error. The chain is built from TRBV24-1 and TRBJ1-1; 9 nucleotides agree with TRBD1. This CDR3 comprises 13 residues. Germline assignment: CDR1 KGHDR and CDR2 SFDVKD. The CDR3 loop reads CATSDPDRGSKVF. In nucleotides, the CDR3 is TGTGCCACCAGTGACCCGGACAGGGGAAGTAAGGTCTTT.

The rearrangement links TRBV29-1 to TRBJ2-7, with 9 positions matching TRBD2. Looked up from germline, CDR1 is SQVTM and CDR2 is ANQGSEA. The CDR3 sequence is 16 residues long. V was pared by 7 bases and J by 7 bases, with 20 bases of the junction left unmatched. This CDR3 reads CSALTLGVAGVYEQYF. DNA of the CDR3: TGCAGCGCCCTGACCCTGGGGGTAGCGGGAGTTTATGAGCAGTACTTC.

V usage is TRBV10-3 and J usage is TRBJ2-1; TRBD1 matches at 9 bases. Germline CDR1 and CDR2: ENHRY and SYGVKD. The CDR3 is 16 residues long. The trim removed 0 bases at V and 6 bases at J, leaving 6 bases unmatched. CDR3 loop: CAISESGTGKVNEQFF. For the CDR3, the DNA is TGTGCCATCAGTGAGTCGGGGACAGGGAAAGTCAATGAGCAGTTCTTC.

This chain connects TRBV28 to TRBJ2-1; 7 bases match TRBD2. Germline CDR1 reads MDHEN; CDR2 reads SYDVKM. The CDR3 is 16 residues long. Trimming removed 8 bases from V and 8 bases from J; junction bases left unmatched: 18. The CDR3 here is CASSFLLGEGLYEQFF. The CDR3 nucleotides read TGTGCCAGCTCGTTCCTCTTAGGGGAGGGGTTGTATGAGCAGTTCTTC.

The gene calls are TRBV13 and TRBJ1-1; D not resolved. Germline-derived CDR1 and CDR2 are PRHDT and FYEKMQ (reference sequence). Trimming cost V 7 bases and J 2 bases, with 11 bases left between them. The CDR3 is made up of 13 amino acids. CDR3 sequence (DNA): TGTGCCAGCAATAGCGACGGAAACACTGAAGCTTTCTTT. It encodes CASNSDGNTEAFF.

A single count supports this clone. The chain is built from TRBV11-2 and TRBJ2-3; 7 bases are shared with TRBD1. Germline V lookup: CDR1 SGHAT, CDR2 FQNNGV. With V trimmed by 7 bases and J by 0 bases, 7 bases remained unmatched. This CDR3 has 15 amino acids. The CDR3 DNA follows: TGTGCCAGCACCCCCGGGACAGCTAGCACAGATACGCAGTATTTT. This encodes CASTPGTASTDTQYF.

The rearrangement joins TRBV7-2 to TRBJ2-3; weak D call: TRBD2 (5 bases). This CDR3 has 13 residues. The ends were cut back, 0 bases at V and 11 bases at J, with 12 bases in the middle. CDR1 is SGHTA and CDR2 is FQGNSA in the germline V gene. This CDR3 is CASSLAGGSGQYF. The CDR3 nucleotides are TGTGCCAGCAGCTTAGCTGGAGGTAGTGGGCAGTATTTT.

The V call is TRBV23-1, the J call TRBJ2-7; 8 bases line up with TRBD1. TRBV23-1 is designated an ORF whose function remains uncertain. The length of the CDR3 is 15 residues. The junction had 5 bases not matched to a gene; V was cut back by 4 bases and J by 0 bases. Written as DNA, the CDR3 is TGCGCCAGCAGTCGGTGGGGGACAGGCTCCTACGAGCAGTACTTC. It yields the protein CASSRWGTGSYEQYF.

The chain recombines TRBV6-6 with TRBJ2-1, with TRBD2 identical over 7 bases. CDR1 is MNHNY and CDR2 is SVGAGI in the germline V gene (reference sequence). V lost 6 bases and J lost 6; bases outside the gene matches: 11. The CDR3 runs 15 residues. This chain's CDR3 is CASSPRASGTNEQFF. In DNA, the CDR3 is TGTGCCAGCAGCCCCCGGGCTAGCGGAACCAATGAGCAGTTCTTC.

The rearrangement uses TRBV5-4 and TRBJ1-2; D is possibly TRBD1 (6 bases). CDR1 and CDR2 from the germline V gene are SGHNT and YYREEE (reference sequence). The CDR3 is 17 amino acids. The V gene lost 3 bases and the J gene lost 6 bases, with 24 bases spanning the gap. The CDR3 spells CASSSFQLPRGLDGYTF. As DNA, the CDR3 is TGTGCCAGCAGCTCATTTCAATTACCCAGGGGCTTGGATGGCTACACCTTC.

This sequence joins TRBV7-2 and TRBJ1-5; D perhaps matches TRBD1 (6 bases). From germline, CDR1 is SGHTA and CDR2 FQGNSA. Trimming stripped 2 bases from V and 2 bases from J, with 10 bases between. The CDR3 loop spans 15 amino acids. CDR3 amino acids: CASSLQQGGNQPQHF. Here the CDR3 DNA reads TGTGCCAGCAGCTTACAACAGGGCGGCAATCAGCCCCAGCATTTT.

The rearrangement joins TRBV7-2 to TRBJ1-4, with a tentative D call TRBD1 (6 bases). The ends were cut back, 1 base at V and 4 bases at J, with 13 bases in the middle. The CDR3 loop spans 16 amino acids. The V gene's germline CDR1 is SGHTA and CDR2 FQGNSA. The CDR3 spells CASSLDLGAGNEKLFF. Written as DNA, the CDR3 is TGTGCCAGCAGCTTAGATTTGGGGGCCGGTAATGAAAAACTGTTTTTT. Supplemented by reference TRBV7-2 and TRBJ1-4, the full variable domain reads GAGVSQSPSNKVTEKGKDVELRCDPISGHTALYWYRQSLGQGLEFLIYFQGNSAPDKSGLPSDRFSAERTGGSVSTLTIQRTQQEDSAVYLCASSLDLGAGNEKLFFGSGTQLSVL.

This clone came up once. The genes are TRBV28 and TRBJ2-2, with D possibly being TRBD2 (5 bases). The CDR3 contains 15 residues. CDR1 and CDR2 (germline): MDHEN, SYDVKM. Trimming left V 2 bases short and J 4 bases short, with 11 bases between. In DNA form, the CDR3 reads TGTGCCAGCAGTTTACCCGGGAAGAGCACCGGGGAGCTGTTTTTT. As protein: CASSLPGKSTGELFF.

The chain joins TRBV4-3 to TRBJ1-5, with 7 bases that match TRBD1. The J segment lost 0 bases and the V segment lost 1 base, leaving 9 bases of the junction unmatched. CDR1 and CDR2 (germline): LGHNA, YSLEER. This CDR3 contains 18 residues. The CDR3 is CASSQGTGEIYSNQPQHF. The DNA of the CDR3 is TGCGCCAGCAGCCAAGGAACAGGGGAAATTTATAGCAATCAGCCCCAGCATTTT.

Only a few counts were recorded for this clone. This chain uses TRBV9 with TRBJ1-4; D gene uncertain. The CDR3 is 14 residues long. V lost 1 base and J 7 bases, leaving 11 bases between the germline ends. CDR1 is SGDLS and CDR2 is YYNGEE in the germline V gene. CDR3 amino acids: CASSVNGFGEKLFF. DNA of the CDR3: TGTGCCAGCAGCGTAAACGGTTTTGGTGAAAAACTGTTTTTT.

This clone was seen only once. The chain couples TRBV5-4 to TRBJ2-5; 8 bases are shared with TRBD1. Unmatched junction bases numbered 8, after V lost 4 bases and J lost 6 bases. The length of the CDR3 is 14 residues. Germline V gene lookup returns CDR1 SGHNT and CDR2 YYREEE (reference sequence). The CDR3 DNA reads TGTGCCAGCAGCCCCTCGACAGGGGTGCAGACCCAGTACTTC. Its protein is CASSPSTGVQTQYF.

The chain employs TRBV28 and TRBJ2-5, with a weak D call TRBD2 (5 bases). Germline V gene lookup returns CDR1 MDHEN and CDR2 SYDVKM. The CDR3 extends over 15 amino acids. V lost 5 bases and J lost 0, with 13 bases in between. CDR3: CASSLGSLYQETQYF. DNA for the CDR3: TGTGCCAGCAGTCTAGGGAGCCTGTACCAAGAGACCCAGTACTTC.